Listed below are T cell receptor beta chains from one sample, sequenced in a study of blood T cells in healthy people across ages. TCRdb reprocessed the 5' RACE reads with MiXCR, giving one entry per CDR3 protein. The sample contains around 1,000,000 distinct CDR3 sequences, less than 25% of which appear only once. The data were also submitted as part of a second study, on T cells of mothers and their children.

Specimen: blood. The receptors were sampled from a girl aged 2 to 9 in good health. Each CDR3 is given with its conserved first and last residue. D genes are given only for firm matches. Expanded clones are given a class, and other clones once, few, many or no size at all.

CASSLGLGTLSTDTQYF,TGTGCCAGCAGCTTGGGGTTAGGGACCCTGAGCACAGATACGCAGTATTTT,NA,TRBV5-4,TRBJ2-3,NA
CASRTPGQDDEKLFF,TGTGCCAGCAGGACCCCGGGACAGGATGATGAAAAACTGTTTTTT,few,TRBV28,TRBJ1-4,TRBD1
CASRPQENKDTQYF,TGTGCCAGCAGACCGCAGGAAAATAAAGATACGCAGTATTTT,few,TRBV12-3/TRBV12-4,TRBJ2-3,NA
CSVQGYDEKLFF,TGCAGCGTCCAGGGGTACGATGAAAAACTGTTTTTT,few,TRBV29-1,TRBJ1-4,NA
CASSHWGSGELFF,TGCGCCAGCAGCCACTGGGGTTCCGGGGAGCTGTTTTTT,NA,TRBV4-1,TRBJ2-2,NA
CASSLGAASQYF,TGTGCCAGCAGTTTAGGGGCAGCGTCCCAGTACTTC,few,TRBV12-3/TRBV12-4,TRBJ2-5,NA
CSVGRARVGGNTEAFF,TGCAGCGTTGGGAGAGCCAGGGTCGGAGGGAACACTGAAGCTTTCTTT,NA,TRBV29-1,TRBJ1-1,NA
CASSREGLAETQYF,TGTGCCAGCAGTCGTGAGGGGCTAGCGGAGACCCAGTACTTC,NA,TRBV11-2,TRBJ2-5,NA
CASSSMTAMNTEAFF,TGCGCCAGCAGCTCAATGACAGCCATGAACACTGAAGCTTTCTTT,NA,TRBV5-1,TRBJ1-1,NA
CASSPDQGAISNQPQHF,TGTGCCAGCAGCCCGGACCAGGGGGCGATCAGCAATCAGCCCCAGCATTTT,NA,TRBV7-2,TRBJ1-5,TRBD1
CASSPAPDTYNEQFF,TGCGCCAGCAGCCCGGCGCCGGACACTTACAATGAGCAGTTCTTC,NA,TRBV5-1,TRBJ2-1,NA
CSAVNNREGPSNEQFF,TGCAGTGCTGTTAATAATCGGGAGGGCCCGTCCAATGAGCAGTTCTTC,few,TRBV20-1,TRBJ2-1,TRBD2
CASSLSEGNTEAFF,TGTGCCAGCAGCTTATCCGAGGGGAACACTGAAGCTTTCTTT,NA,TRBV7-3,TRBJ1-1,NA
CASSLQNRGVLETQYF,TGTGCCAGCAGCCTTCAGAACCGGGGTGTCTTGGAGACCCAGTACTTC,NA,TRBV9,TRBJ2-5,NA
CASSLSGQGGGYTF,TGTGCCAGCAGTTTATCAGGGCAGGGTGGCGGCTACACCTTC,NA,TRBV27,TRBJ1-2,NA
CASSPRGSPQETQYF,TGTGCCAGCAGCCCACGGGGGAGTCCCCAAGAGACCCAGTACTTC,once,TRBV13,TRBJ2-5,NA
CSVVWSGELFF,TGCAGCGTTGTCTGGTCCGGGGAGCTGTTTTTT,NA,TRBV29-1,TRBJ2-2,NA
CASKLADSSGNTIYF,TGTGCCAGCAAGCTAGCGGACTCGTCTGGAAACACCATATATTTT,few,TRBV6-2/TRBV6-3,TRBJ1-3,NA
CASIPGTGMNTEAFF,TGTGCCAGCATCCCCGGGACAGGGATGAACACTGAAGCTTTCTTT,NA,TRBV7-2,TRBJ1-1,TRBD1
CASSLSWDYTSYEQYF,TGTGCCAGCAGCTTGTCCTGGGACTATACTTCCTACGAGCAGTACTTC,NA,TRBV5-5,TRBJ2-7,TRBD2
CSAKTGGAGNTIYF,TGCAGCGCCAAGACAGGCGGGGCGGGAAACACCATATATTTT,few,TRBV29-1,TRBJ1-3,NA
CASSEAPLIDEQFF,TGTGCCAGCAGTGAAGCGCCACTCATCGATGAGCAGTTCTTC,few,TRBV6-1,TRBJ2-1,NA
CASSLEQGWRELFF,TGTGCCAGCAGCTTGGAACAGGGATGGAGGGAGCTGTTTTTT,NA,TRBV5-5,TRBJ2-2,NA
CASSLWGDTQYF,TGTGCCAGCAGTTTATGGGGGGATACGCAGTATTTT,many,TRBV27,TRBJ2-3,NA
CASRSIYGYTF,TGCGCCAGCAGGTCTATCTATGGCTACACCTTC,few,TRBV4-1,TRBJ1-2,NA
CSVRGGTVSYEQYF,TGCAGCGTCAGGGGCGGGACAGTTTCCTACGAGCAGTACTTC,NA,TRBV29-1,TRBJ2-7,NA
CSVAASHEQYF,TGCAGCGTTGCCGCGAGTCACGAGCAGTACTTC,few,TRBV29-1,TRBJ2-7,NA
CASRITADNEQFF,TGTGCCAGCAGAATAACAGCGGACAATGAGCAGTTCTTC,NA,TRBV7-6,TRBJ2-1,NA